These T cell receptor beta chains were read from a single sample in a study of shared clonotypes between healthy human individuals. Generated by immunoSEQ multiplex PCR, the TCRdb table keeps only in-frame clones and is missing some. The sample has around 1.6 million clones, nearly 99% seen once. Material: naive CD4+ T cells sorted from blood. Receptor source: a man aged 25 to 40 in good health. Each CDR3 is given with its conserved first and last residue. The D gene is left open where the match is weak. Clone size is not always given. Where it is, it says once, few, many or a class for expanded clones.

cdr3_nt cdr3_aa v_call d_call clone_size j_call
TGTGCCAGCAGCTTAGTGGGCAGGACCTACTCCTACGAGCAGTACTTC CASSLVGRTYSYEQYF TRBV7-8 . . TRBJ2-7
TGCGCCAGCAGTGGGGGGGACACCGGGGAGCTGTTTTTT CASSGGDTGELFF TRBV10-1 . once TRBJ2-2
TGTGCCAGCAGCTCCCCGGACAGAAATGAGCAGTTCTTC CASSSPDRNEQFF TRBV9 . . TRBJ2-1
TGTGCCAGCAGCCCCGGGGGAGCGATGATCTACGAGCAGTACTTC CASSPGGAMIYEQYF TRBV28 . once TRBJ2-7
TGTGCCTGGAGTGCGGACAGGGGCCAAAACTATGGCTACACCTTC CAWSADRGQNYGYTF TRBV30 TRBD1 . TRBJ1-2
TGTGCCAGCAGTAAGACAGCAAACACTGAAGCTTTCTTT CASSKTANTEAFF TRBV7-2 . . TRBJ1-1
TGTGCCAGCAGTCCTCGGACAGGGGCGTATTGGGGTCAGCCCCAGCATTTT CASSPRTGAYWGQPQHF TRBV27 TRBD1 . TRBJ1-5
TGTGCCAGCAGCTTTAGGGCAGGGGGATACAATGAGCAGTTCTTC CASSFRAGGYNEQFF TRBV7-6 TRBD1 . TRBJ2-1
TGTGCCAGCAGCTCACGCGCTAGCGGGAGTTTGAATGAGCAGTTCTTC CASSSRASGSLNEQFF TRBV5-4 TRBD2 once TRBJ2-1
TGTGCCAGCAGTGTCCGGGTCCAAGAGACCCAGTACTTC CASSVRVQETQYF TRBV7-3 . . TRBJ2-5
TGTGCCAGCAGCTTAGAGGTCCACGAGCAGTACTTC CASSLEVHEQYF TRBV7-8 . . TRBJ2-7
TGTGCCAGCAGTTCGGGGCGGGGGCGCTACGAGCAGTACTTC CASSSGRGRYEQYF TRBV28 . . TRBJ2-7
TGTGCTAGTGGCTTAGACAGGGGGAGTTTCTCTGGGGCCAACGTCCTGACTTTC CASGLDRGSFSGANVLTF TRBV12-5 TRBD1 . TRBJ2-6
TGTGCCAGCAGAGGAACAGGGGGCGCGTTCTATGGCTACACCTTC CASRGTGGAFYGYTF TRBV6-1 TRBD1 once TRBJ1-2
TGTGCCAGCAGCTTGGCCGTCGCTAGCGGCTCCCACTACAATGAGCAGTTCTTC CASSLAVASGSHYNEQFF TRBV5-5 TRBD2 . TRBJ2-1
TGTGCCAGCAGCGGATGGACTAGCGGGAAGGGGAGGGGGTACATTCAGTACTTC CASSGWTSGKGRGYIQYF TRBV5-4 TRBD2 . TRBJ2-4
TGCGCCAGCAGCTTGACCAATGAGCAGTTCTTC CASSLTNEQFF TRBV5-1 . . TRBJ2-1
TGTGCCAGTAGTATAGTCTTTGGGGTTCCAGATAGCAATCAGCCCCAGCATTTT CASSIVFGVPDSNQPQHF TRBV19 . . TRBJ1-5
TGTGCCAGCAGTTGGACCCCTGAAGCTTTCTTT CASSWTPEAFF TRBV6-1 . . TRBJ1-1
TGTGCCAGCAGAGACGATAGCTTGGGTGGCTACACCTTC CASRDDSLGGYTF TRBV28 . . TRBJ1-2
TGTGCCAGCAGATCCGCAGGGGGGTCCTACAATGAGCAGTTCTTC CASRSAGGSYNEQFF TRBV7-6 . . TRBJ2-1
TGTGCCAGCAGCTTGGTACAGGGTAAGGGAAATGAGCAGTTCTTC CASSLVQGKGNEQFF TRBV5-4 . . TRBJ2-1
TGTGCCAGCAGCTTAACGCTCGCGGGAGGGCCCGGGGAGCTGTTTTTT CASSLTLAGGPGELFF TRBV7-2 TRBD2 . TRBJ2-2
TGTGCCAGCAGCGTAGGGAACTCTTTGGGGGCCACCGTCTACGAGCAGTACTTC CASSVGNSLGATVYEQYF TRBV9 . . TRBJ2-7
TGTGCCAGCAGTGACAGGGGGCAGTTTCTGGCCACTGAAGCTTTCTTT CASSDRGQFLATEAFF TRBV6-1 TRBD1 few TRBJ1-1
TGTGCCATCAGCGTACAGGGGGCTAATGAAAAACTGTTTTTT CAISVQGANEKLFF TRBV10-3 TRBD1 . TRBJ1-4
TGCGCCAGCAGCTTGGCCGTGCTAGCGGGAGACTCCTACAATGAGCAGTTCTTC CASSLAVLAGDSYNEQFF TRBV5-1 TRBD2 . TRBJ2-1
TGTGCCAGCAGCCCAACGCGGATGGGGGATACGCAGTATTTT CASSPTRMGDTQYF TRBV11-3 . . TRBJ2-3
TGTGCCATAGGCCCCCGGGACAGTAACTATGGCTACACCTTC CAIGPRDSNYGYTF TRBV6-1 TRBD1 . TRBJ1-2
TGTGCCAGTCAATACTTGGGACAGGGTCGTCAGCCCCAGCATTTT CASQYLGQGRQPQHF TRBV19 TRBD1 . TRBJ1-5
TGCGCCAGCAGTCAGGAATCCTACAATGAGCAGTTCTTC CASSQESYNEQFF TRBV10-1 . . TRBJ2-1
TGTGCCAGCAGCTTAGGATCGAACACTGAAGCTTTCTTT CASSLGSNTEAFF TRBV7-6 . . TRBJ1-1
TGTGCCAGCAGCTTGAGGGGCAGGGCGGGAGAGGAGGCAGAGACCCAGTACTTC CASSLRGRAGEEAETQYF TRBV5-4 TRBD2 . TRBJ2-5
TGTGCCAGTAGTATAGGCCGTTGGAGGACAGGGGGTATATACGAGCAGTACTTC CASSIGRWRTGGIYEQYF TRBV19 TRBD1 . TRBJ2-7